The 17 T cell receptor beta chains in this list originate from one sample, sequenced in a study of T cells after yellow fever vaccination. TCRdb reprocessed the 5' RACE reads with MiXCR, giving one entry per CDR3 protein. The sample has about 500,000 distinct CDR3 sequences, about 17% seen once. The starting material was PBMCs, obtained about 5 days after the first yellow fever vaccination. These receptors were taken from a man between 18 and 35 years old who received the YFV17D yellow fever vaccine.

The chain is built from TRBV7-8 and TRBJ1-4, with 7 bases lining up with TRBD1. V lost 4 bases to trimming and J lost 7 bases; unmatched junction nucleotides: 9. This CDR3 comprises 15 residues. From germline, CDR1 is SGHVS and CDR2 FQNEAQ. In nucleotides, the CDR3 is TGTGCCAGCAGCTCATATACAGGGGTCACTGAAAAACTGTTTTTT. The encoded protein is CASSSYTGVTEKLFF.

The chain combines TRBV9 with TRBJ1-3; 7 positions agree with TRBD1. V lost 0 bases and J lost 0; bases outside the gene matches: 12. Germline lookup yields CDR1 SGDLS and CDR2 YYNGEE. The CDR3 loop spans 19 amino acids. CDR3 sequence (DNA): TGTGCCAGCAGCGTAGCTCTAGGACAGGCGGCCTACTCTGGAAACACCATATATTTT. It encodes CASSVALGQAAYSGNTIYF. Filled out from reference TRBV9 and TRBJ1-3, the complete variable domain reads DSGVTQTPKHLITATGQRVTLRCSPRSGDLSVYWYQQSLDQGLQFLIQYYNGEERAKGNILERFSAQQFPDLHSELNLSSLELGDSALYFCASSVALGQAAYSGNTIYFGEGSWLTVV.

V usage is TRBV6-2 or TRBV6-3 and J usage is TRBJ1-2; D may be TRBD1 (6 bases). The V and J ends lost 3 bases and 6 bases respectively, with 11 bases between them. This CDR3 region has 13 residues. Germline V CDR1 and CDR2: MNHEY, SVGEGT. CDR3 in amino acids: CASSYYTGHGYTF. Here the CDR3 DNA reads TGTGCCAGCAGTTATTATACAGGGCATGGCTACACCTTC.

A few counts support this clonotype. The chain has TRBV20-1 and TRBJ2-1, with D possibly matching TRBD1 (5 bases). The CDR3 has 14 amino acids. With 0 bases removed from V and 10 bases from J, the gap between germline ends came to 16 bases. CDR1 and CDR2 from the germline V gene are DFQATT and SNEGSKA (reference sequence). CDR3 DNA: TGCAGTGCTAGAGATCGCGGCAGGGTAAGGGAGCAGTTCTTC. Translated, it gives CSARDRGRVREQFF.

This sequence joins TRBV19 and TRBJ2-1; 8 positions match TRBD1. CDR3 length equals 17 residues. Looked up from germline, CDR1 is LNHDA and CDR2 is SQIVND (reference sequence). V was clipped by 4 bases and J by 2 bases; unmatched bases: 10. This CDR3 is CASSTFKPGQAYNEQFF. The CDR3 bases are TGTGCCAGTAGTACCTTTAAACCGGGACAGGCCTACAATGAGCAGTTCTTC.

Of note for this clonotype: This may stem from a read error, because a much larger clone lies one nucleotide away. The chain recombines TRBV12-3 or TRBV12-4 with TRBJ2-4, with 10 nucleotides matching TRBD2. This CDR3 spans 15 amino acids. Trimming removed 5 bases from V and 6 bases from J; junction bases left unmatched: 7. DNA for the CDR3: TGTGCCAGCAGTCTACCAGCGGGGGGGGTAAACATTCAGTACTTC. Translated, it gives CASSLPAGGVNIQYF.

In this sample, this clonotype turned up many times. The J gene is TRBJ2-2, the V gene TRBV20-1, with D perhaps matching TRBD2 (5 bases). The length of the CDR3 is 16 residues. Germline CDR1 is DFQATT and CDR2 is SNEGSKA (reference sequence). The V gene lost 0 bases and the J gene lost 6 bases, with 17 bases spanning the gap. The CDR3 loop is CSARDPNSPEAGELFF. For the CDR3, the DNA is TGCAGTGCTAGAGACCCAAACTCCCCGGAGGCCGGGGAGCTGTTTTTT.

The V call is TRBV20-1, the J call TRBJ1-4; D is unclear. The ends were cut back, 2 bases at V and 0 bases at J, with 10 bases in the middle. Germline V gene sequence: CDR1 DFQATT, CDR2 SNEGSKA (reference sequence). CDR3 length: 15 amino acids. CDR3 sequence reads: CSARSPPATNEKLFF. CDR3 sequence (DNA): TGCAGTGCTAGATCCCCCCCCGCAACTAATGAAAAACTGTTTTTT.

This chain connects TRBV20-1 to TRBJ2-5; perhaps TRBD1 as D (7 bases). The length of the CDR3 is 12 residues. Germline V gene lookup returns CDR1 DFQATT and CDR2 SNEGSKA (reference sequence). The ends were cut back, 4 bases at V and 4 bases at J, with 10 bases in the middle. CDR3 amino acids: CSANQGGETQYF. CDR3 sequence (DNA): TGCAGTGCTAACCAGGGGGGAGAGACCCAGTACTTC.

V is TRBV10-2 and J is TRBJ2-5; 7 nucleotides agree with TRBD1. The ends lost 4 bases at V and 5 bases at J; junction bases unmatched: 7. The CDR3 is made up of 14 amino acids. Germline V lookup: CDR1 WSHSY, CDR2 SAAADI. DNA of the CDR3: TGCGCCAGCAGTGGTAAAGGGGGCCGTGAGACCCAGTACTTC. Translating gives CASSGKGGRETQYF.

For this clonotype: Relative to the germline gene, one junction end is altered; a read error may explain this. This sequence joins TRBV4-2 and TRBJ2-1; TRBD2 agrees at 9 bases. Germline V gene lookup returns CDR1 LGHNA and CDR2 YNFKEQ. CDR3 length equals 19 residues. The chain's CDR3 is CASSPTTAGGAFTYNEPFF. The CDR3, as DNA: TGTGCCAGCAGCCCGACAACGGCGGGGGGGGCCTTCACCTACAATGAGCCGTTCTTC.

The V gene is TRBV20-1, the J gene TRBJ1-5; D unclear. The CDR3 is 15 residues long. Germline-derived CDR1 and CDR2 are DFQATT and SNEGSKA (reference sequence). Trimming took 6 bases from V and 1 from J, leaving 16 bases between them. In DNA, the CDR3 is TGCAGTGCCCCTCTCGACGGGAAAAGCAATCAGCCCCAGCATTTT. Protein product: CSAPLDGKSNQPQHF.

This clonotype turned up a few times. The CDR3 DNA sequence: TGTGCCAGCTCGTCCCTGGGCCTCGATCAGCCCCAGCATTTT. Amino acid sequence: CASSSLGLDQPQHF. The genes are TRBV18 and TRBJ1-5, with D hard to call. Germline values: CDR1 KGHSH, CDR2 LQKENI. The CDR3 has 14 residues. V was shortened by 6 bases and J by 5 bases, with 14 bases between the two germline ends.

This clonotype has just a few counts. The chain uses TRBV11-2 and TRBJ1-4; the D gene is possibly TRBD1 (5 bases). V lost 6 bases and J 6 bases, leaving 14 bases between the germline ends. CDR1 and CDR2 from the germline V gene are SGHAT and FQNNGV. The CDR3 has 14 residues. Here the CDR3 reads CASSPGSLDEKLFF. The DNA for the CDR3 is TGTGCCAGCAGTCCAGGGTCTTTGGATGAAAAACTGTTTTTT. The entire variable domain, with the rest obtained from reference TRBV11-2 and TRBJ1-4, is as follows: EAGVAQSPRYKIIEKRQSVAFWCNPISGHATLYWYQQILGQGPKLLIQFQNNGVVDDSQLPKDRFSAERLKGVDSTLKIQPAKLEDSAVYLCASSPGSLDEKLFFGSGTQLSVL.

The rearrangement joins TRBV28 to TRBJ2-5; TRBD2 might be the D (6 bases). CDR3 size: 14 residues. V lost 4 bases and J 5 bases, leaving 14 bases between the germline ends. Germline V gives CDR1 MDHEN, CDR2 SYDVKM. CDR3 sequence (DNA): TGTGCCAGCAGTTCCCCGGCCGGGAGCGAGACCCAGTACTTC. Residues: CASSSPAGSETQYF.

This clonotype has at least ten counts. The J gene is TRBJ2-2, the V gene TRBV7-2; TRBD2 matches 8 bases. After removal of 5 bases from V and 1 base from J, the junction contained 6 bases not matched to a gene. Germline lookup yields CDR1 SGHTA and CDR2 FQGNSA. This CDR3 region has 16 residues. The CDR3 region has the DNA TGTGCCAGCAGCCGTAGGCTAGCGGGGAACACCGGGGAGCTGTTTTTT. Its protein is CASSRRLAGNTGELFF.

CDR3 loop: CASSGRQGAGQYV. CDR3 DNA: TGTGCCAGCAGCGGAAGACAGGGGGCAGGGCAGTACGTC. J is TRBJ2-7 and V is TRBV28; 10 bases are a match to TRBD1. With 6 bases clipped from V and 9 bases from J, the junction kept 8 bases outside the gene matches. This CDR3 comprises 13 residues. Per the germline V gene, CDR1 is MDHEN and CDR2 is SYDVKM.